This T cell receptor beta chain is from a study of molecular identifiers for immune sequencing clone quantification. This clonotype has a count of ten or more. TCRdb independently ran MiXCR on the PCR reads; one entry per CDR3 protein. The sample shows some 100,000 distinct CDR3 sequences, under 40% of them seen only once. The CDR3 covers 14 residues. The V gene lost 5 bases and the J gene lost 8 bases, with 15 bases spanning the gap. The TCR sequence derives from a human donor in good health. Some libraries in this study had Jurkat cell RNA spiked in. This chain connects TRBV12-3 or TRBV12-4 to TRBJ1-4; D remains unclear. The material sequenced was naive CD8+ T cells from blood, with Jurkat cell RNA spiked in. Sample subset: FACS-sorted CD8+CD4-CCR7+CD45RA+ naive T cells. CDR3 region: CASSPGRRVEKLFF. Written as DNA, the CDR3 is TGTGCCAGCAGTCCCGGCAGGCGGGTAGAAAAACTGTTTTTT.